These T cell receptor beta chains were read from a single sample in a study of human T cells and chemical hapten exposure. TCRdb used MiXCR to reprocess the RACE reads, holding one entry per CDR3 protein. The sample includes roughly 180,000 distinct CDR3 sequences, 20% to 25% of them seen just once. The sequences come from whole blood, collected in connection with sensitization to the hapten diphenylcyclopropenone (DPC). All receptors come from a woman between 45 and 65 years old with alopecia areata. Some clones in this sample may be carry-over from other donors' samples. The CDR3 runs from the conserved cysteine through the conserved F or W. Each record gives: J gene, CDR3 length, V gene, D gene, clone size, CDR3 DNA, CDR3 protein. D genes are given only for firm matches. Not every row has a clone size; where given, it reads once, few, many or a size class.

j_gene: TRBJ2-2; len: 15; v_gene: TRBV2; d_gene: TRBD1; abundance: few; CDR3nt: TGTGCCAGCAGCCCTGACAGGGGGAACACCGGGGAGCTGTTTTTT; CDR3aa: CASSPDRGNTGELFF
j_gene: TRBJ2-1; len: 13; v_gene: TRBV6-5; d_gene: TRBD2; abundance: NA; CDR3nt: TGTGCCACCGTAGCGGGAGAGACAATGAAGCAGTTCTTC; CDR3aa: CATVAGETMKQFF
j_gene: TRBJ1-2; len: 12; v_gene: TRBV6-5; d_gene: NA; abundance: NA; CDR3nt: TGTGCCAGCAGGGCTCAGGGGTATGGCTACACCTTC; CDR3aa: CASRAQGYGYTF
j_gene: TRBJ2-5; len: 14; v_gene: TRBV20-1; d_gene: TRBD1; abundance: few; CDR3nt: TGCAGTGCTAGAGCAAGCCCAGGGGGAGAGACCCAGTACTTC; CDR3aa: CSARASPGGETQYF
j_gene: TRBJ2-3; len: 15; v_gene: TRBV5-1; d_gene: NA; abundance: NA; CDR3nt: TGCGCCAGCAGCTTGCGAGCGGCGGCGCCAGATACGCAGTATTTT; CDR3aa: CASSLRAAAPDTQYF
j_gene: TRBJ2-5; len: 13; v_gene: TRBV20-1; d_gene: NA; abundance: NA; CDR3nt: TGCAGTGCCCGAAGGGGCAGCCAAGAGACCCAGTACTTC; CDR3aa: CSARRGSQETQYF
j_gene: TRBJ2-2; len: 13; v_gene: TRBV7-9; d_gene: NA; abundance: few; CDR3nt: TGTGCCAGCAGACGGACGAACACCGGGGAGCTGTTTTTT; CDR3aa: CASRRTNTGELFF
j_gene: TRBJ2-5; len: 15; v_gene: TRBV20-1; d_gene: NA; abundance: NA; CDR3nt: TGCAGTGCTAGAGGGATTGGGGGCGGGAAAGAGACCCAGTACTTC; CDR3aa: CSARGIGGGKETQYF
j_gene: TRBJ1-1; len: 13; v_gene: TRBV7-6; d_gene: TRBD1; abundance: many; CDR3nt: TGTGCCAGCAGCAAATTCCAGGGGGCTGAAGCTTTCTTT; CDR3aa: CASSKFQGAEAFF
j_gene: TRBJ2-2; len: 14; v_gene: TRBV6-5; d_gene: TRBD1; abundance: NA; CDR3nt: TGTGCCAGCACCCACAGGGGTCACACCGGGGAGCTGTTTTTT; CDR3aa: CASTHRGHTGELFF
j_gene: TRBJ1-5; len: 14; v_gene: TRBV5-1; d_gene: NA; abundance: few; CDR3nt: TGCGCCAGCAGCTTAGGGATAGGCAATCAGCCCCAGCATTTT; CDR3aa: CASSLGIGNQPQHF
j_gene: TRBJ2-5; len: 14; v_gene: TRBV5-1; d_gene: TRBD1; abundance: once; CDR3nt: TGCGCCAGCAGCATAGGACAGGTACAAGAGACCCAGTACTTC; CDR3aa: CASSIGQVQETQYF
j_gene: TRBJ1-2; len: 14; v_gene: TRBV4-2; d_gene: NA; abundance: NA; CDR3nt: TGTGCCAGCAGCCAAGCCAGGGGAAGGGATGGCTACACCTTC; CDR3aa: CASSQARGRDGYTF
j_gene: TRBJ2-3; len: 16; v_gene: TRBV5-1; d_gene: TRBD2; abundance: NA; CDR3nt: TGCGCCAGCAGCTTGTTCGGGGGGGACTCCACAGATACGCAGTATTTT; CDR3aa: CASSLFGGDSTDTQYF
j_gene: TRBJ2-3; len: 13; v_gene: TRBV5-1; d_gene: NA; abundance: NA; CDR3nt: TGCGCCAGCAGCTTGGCGGGAGAAGATACGCAGTATTTT; CDR3aa: CASSLAGEDTQYF
j_gene: TRBJ2-7; len: 14; v_gene: TRBV20-1; d_gene: NA; abundance: NA; CDR3nt: TGCAGTGCGATTCCCCTCACGTACTCCTACGAGCAGTACTTC; CDR3aa: CSAIPLTYSYEQYF
j_gene: TRBJ2-3; len: 16; v_gene: TRBV2; d_gene: NA; abundance: NA; CDR3nt: TGTGCCAGCAGTGAAGAGGTCTCTTCGCCCACAGATACGCAGTATTTT; CDR3aa: CASSEEVSSPTDTQYF
j_gene: TRBJ2-1; len: 17; v_gene: TRBV29-1; d_gene: TRBD2; abundance: NA; CDR3nt: TGCAGCGTTGAAGCCGGACTAGCGGTTTTAAGAGGCAATGAGCAGTTCTTC; CDR3aa: CSVEAGLAVLRGNEQFF
j_gene: TRBJ2-1; len: 16; v_gene: TRBV27; d_gene: NA; abundance: NA; CDR3nt: TGTGCCAGCAGTCACAGGGCCACAAGCTCCTACAATGAGCAGTTCTTC; CDR3aa: CASSHRATSSYNEQFF
j_gene: TRBJ2-7; len: 13; v_gene: TRBV29-1; d_gene: NA; abundance: NA; CDR3nt: TGCAGCGTCAGGGGACACCCTGACTACGAGCAGTACTTC; CDR3aa: CSVRGHPDYEQYF
j_gene: TRBJ2-5; len: 15; v_gene: TRBV29-1; d_gene: TRBD2; abundance: few; CDR3nt: TGCAGCGTTGAAGAATCAACTAGCGGGAGTGAGACCCAGTACTTC; CDR3aa: CSVEESTSGSETQYF
j_gene: TRBJ1-2; len: 13; v_gene: TRBV9; d_gene: TRBD1; abundance: few; CDR3nt: TGTGCCAGCACGCCGGACAGGTCCTATGGCTACACCTTC; CDR3aa: CASTPDRSYGYTF
j_gene: TRBJ1-1; len: 13; v_gene: TRBV5-1; d_gene: TRBD1; abundance: many; CDR3nt: TGCGCCAGCAGCCCCGGGGACAGCAATGAAGCTTTCTTT; CDR3aa: CASSPGDSNEAFF
j_gene: TRBJ2-2; len: 12; v_gene: TRBV19; d_gene: NA; abundance: NA; CDR3nt: TGTGCCAGTAGTCGGTGGACCGGGGAGCTGTTTTTT; CDR3aa: CASSRWTGELFF
j_gene: TRBJ1-3; len: 13; v_gene: TRBV30; d_gene: NA; abundance: NA; CDR3nt: TGTGCCTGGAATCAGGGTACTGGAAACACCATATATTTT; CDR3aa: CAWNQGTGNTIYF
j_gene: TRBJ2-7; len: 13; v_gene: TRBV29-1; d_gene: TRBD2; abundance: NA; CDR3nt: TGCAGCGTTGAGGCTAGCGGTACCTACGAGCAGTACTTC; CDR3aa: CSVEASGTYEQYF
j_gene: TRBJ2-1; len: 16; v_gene: TRBV7-9; d_gene: TRBD2; abundance: few; CDR3nt: TGTGCCAGCAGCTTATCGGGTGCGGGAGCGCACAATGAGCAGTTCTTC; CDR3aa: CASSLSGAGAHNEQFF
j_gene: TRBJ1-1; len: 15; v_gene: TRBV10-3; d_gene: TRBD1; abundance: NA; CDR3nt: TGTGCCATCAGTGAGGGACAGGGGGCGCGGACTGAAGCTTTCTTT; CDR3aa: CAISEGQGARTEAFF
j_gene: TRBJ1-5; len: 13; v_gene: TRBV21-1; d_gene: NA; abundance: NA; CDR3nt: TGTGCCAGCAGCTTAACGACGGATCAGCCCCAGCATTTT; CDR3aa: CASSLTTDQPQHF
j_gene: TRBJ2-7; len: 15; v_gene: TRBV3-1; d_gene: TRBD1; abundance: few; CDR3nt: TGTGCCAGCAGCCAAACATCCGGGACAGGGCGAGAGCAGTACTTC; CDR3aa: CASSQTSGTGREQYF
j_gene: TRBJ2-5; len: 14; v_gene: TRBV3-1; d_gene: NA; abundance: NA; CDR3nt: TGTGCCAGCAGCCAATGGGGCGTCGGAGAGACCCAGTACTTC; CDR3aa: CASSQWGVGETQYF
j_gene: TRBJ2-3; len: 13; v_gene: TRBV20-1; d_gene: NA; abundance: few; CDR3nt: TGCAGTGCTACGAGGGCCGGGGCGGATACGCAGTATTTT; CDR3aa: CSATRAGADTQYF
j_gene: TRBJ2-5; len: 17; v_gene: TRBV7-9; d_gene: NA; abundance: NA; CDR3nt: TGTGCCAGCAGCTTACTCCCCGCAGGTCTAGCAAAAGAGACCCAGTACTTC; CDR3aa: CASSLLPAGLAKETQYF
j_gene: TRBJ1-1; len: 14; v_gene: TRBV29-1; d_gene: NA; abundance: NA; CDR3nt: TGCAGCGCTTCGGCGACAGGAATGAACACTGAAGCTTTCTTT; CDR3aa: CSASATGMNTEAFF
j_gene: TRBJ1-2; len: 13; v_gene: TRBV20-1; d_gene: NA; abundance: NA; CDR3nt: TGCAGTGCTAGTAAGGGTCTAGGCTATGGCTACACCTTC; CDR3aa: CSASKGLGYGYTF
j_gene: TRBJ2-2; len: 14; v_gene: TRBV9; d_gene: NA; abundance: NA; CDR3nt: TGTGCCAGCAGCGTGGCGGCCGACACCGGGGAGCTGTTTTTT; CDR3aa: CASSVAADTGELFF
j_gene: TRBJ2-3; len: 14; v_gene: TRBV29-1; d_gene: NA; abundance: NA; CDR3nt: TGCAGCGTTGAAGAGTCTACCTTCAGAGATACGCAGTATTTT; CDR3aa: CSVEESTFRDTQYF
j_gene: TRBJ2-3; len: 15; v_gene: TRBV6-4; d_gene: NA; abundance: NA; CDR3nt: TGTGCCAGCAGTGAAGCACAGGGGAGGACAGATACGCAGTATTTT; CDR3aa: CASSEAQGRTDTQYF
j_gene: TRBJ1-4; len: 16; v_gene: TRBV6-6; d_gene: TRBD1; abundance: once; CDR3nt: TGTGCCAGCAACCGCACCCCACAGGGGGCAGATGAAAAACTGTTTTTT; CDR3aa: CASNRTPQGADEKLFF
j_gene: TRBJ1-2; len: 13; v_gene: TRBV18; d_gene: NA; abundance: few; CDR3nt: TGTGCCAGCTCAGCTCCTATCAGGGATGGCTACACCTTC; CDR3aa: CASSAPIRDGYTF
j_gene: TRBJ2-2; len: 15; v_gene: TRBV5-1; d_gene: TRBD1; abundance: few; CDR3nt: TGCGCCAGCAGCTTGGCCGACAGGGGCACCGGGGAGCTGTTTTTT; CDR3aa: CASSLADRGTGELFF
j_gene: TRBJ2-2; len: 12; v_gene: TRBV13; d_gene: NA; abundance: once; CDR3nt: TGTGCCAGCAGCTTGGCCCCCGGGGAGCTGTTTTTT; CDR3aa: CASSLAPGELFF
j_gene: TRBJ2-5; len: 14; v_gene: TRBV21-1; d_gene: NA; abundance: few; CDR3nt: TGTGCCACCCAGGGACTAGCGCCAGAAGAGACCCAGTACTTC; CDR3aa: CATQGLAPEETQYF
j_gene: TRBJ2-7; len: 16; v_gene: TRBV20-1; d_gene: TRBD2; abundance: NA; CDR3nt: TGCAGTGCTAGAGATCCGGCTAGCGGGGGGACCTACGAGCAGTACTTC; CDR3aa: CSARDPASGGTYEQYF
j_gene: TRBJ2-4; len: 15; v_gene: TRBV28; d_gene: NA; abundance: NA; CDR3nt: TGTGCCAGCAGTGACTACTTGGGGGCCAAAAACATTCAGTACTTC; CDR3aa: CASSDYLGAKNIQYF
j_gene: TRBJ2-1; len: 15; v_gene: TRBV6-6; d_gene: NA; abundance: few; CDR3nt: TGTGCCAGCAGACCCCCGGGAGAGGGTAGGGATGAGCAGTTCTTC; CDR3aa: CASRPPGEGRDEQFF
j_gene: TRBJ2-2; len: 20; v_gene: TRBV12-3/TRBV12-4; d_gene: TRBD2; abundance: few; CDR3nt: TGTGCCAGCAGCTACCCCGTGGGCCTAGCGGGAGGCCGCAACACCGGGGAGCTGTTTTTT; CDR3aa: CASSYPVGLAGGRNTGELFF
j_gene: TRBJ1-2; len: 13; v_gene: TRBV30; d_gene: TRBD1; abundance: NA; CDR3nt: TGTGCCTGGAGCGAACAGGGGGGCTATGGCTACACCTTC; CDR3aa: CAWSEQGGYGYTF
j_gene: TRBJ2-1; len: 15; v_gene: TRBV7-2; d_gene: NA; abundance: NA; CDR3nt: TGTGCCAGCAGCCGTCCGAGCCCCTCCTACAATGAGCAGTTCTTC; CDR3aa: CASSRPSPSYNEQFF
j_gene: TRBJ2-3; len: 13; v_gene: TRBV28; d_gene: NA; abundance: many; CDR3nt: TGTGCCAGCATACGTGTCAGCACAGATACGCAGTATTTT; CDR3aa: CASIRVSTDTQYF
j_gene: TRBJ2-4; len: 16; v_gene: TRBV2; d_gene: NA; abundance: few; CDR3nt: TGTGCCAGCAAACTGGGGCGGACGCTAGCCAAAAACATTCAGTACTTC; CDR3aa: CASKLGRTLAKNIQYF
j_gene: TRBJ2-3; len: 14; v_gene: TRBV11-2; d_gene: NA; abundance: once; CDR3nt: TGTGCCAGCAGCTTAGTAAAGGTCACAGATACGCAGTATTTT; CDR3aa: CASSLVKVTDTQYF
j_gene: TRBJ2-5; len: 13; v_gene: TRBV7-7; d_gene: NA; abundance: few; CDR3nt: TGTGCCAGCAGCTTTCAGGAGGGTTCGACCCAGTACTTC; CDR3aa: CASSFQEGSTQYF
j_gene: TRBJ1-3; len: 12; v_gene: TRBV6-1; d_gene: NA; abundance: few; CDR3nt: TGTGCCAGCAACCAGGCCGGAAACACCATATATTTT; CDR3aa: CASNQAGNTIYF